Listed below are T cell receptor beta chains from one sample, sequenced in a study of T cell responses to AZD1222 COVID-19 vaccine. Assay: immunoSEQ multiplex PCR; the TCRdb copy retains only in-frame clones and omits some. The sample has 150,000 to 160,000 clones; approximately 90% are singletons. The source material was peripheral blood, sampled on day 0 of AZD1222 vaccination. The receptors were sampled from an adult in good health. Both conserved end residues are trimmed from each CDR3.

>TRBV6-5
ASSYSAFYEQY
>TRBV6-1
ASSEGGASYEQY
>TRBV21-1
ALPRAELF
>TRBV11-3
ASSFEGANVLT
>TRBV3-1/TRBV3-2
ASSQDEGAYYGYT
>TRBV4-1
ASSQVWDNEAF
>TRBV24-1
ATSPQTGTGIADTQY
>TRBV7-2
ASSLAAAFQETQY
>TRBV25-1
ASSGRQGTGEGNQPQH
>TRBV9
ASSVGASNEQF
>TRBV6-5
ASSYWTSAGELF
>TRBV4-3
ASSQGGMGTEAF
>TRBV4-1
ASSQDEASNQPQH
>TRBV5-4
ASSPGGSYEQY
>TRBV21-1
ASMVETVEAF
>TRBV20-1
SASQGAGNTIY
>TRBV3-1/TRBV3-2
ASSRSRGSMETQY
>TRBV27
ASSLSWGMGETQY
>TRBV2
ASSEVYEQY
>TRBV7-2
ASSLVVGNTIY
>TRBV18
ASSRRLAGESSYNEQF
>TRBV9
ASSVVDTSRAF
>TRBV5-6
ASSLDRGAGYT
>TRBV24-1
ATSDFHNEQF
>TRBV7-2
ASSLGIGSSRTEAF
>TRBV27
ASSLSGGGTGELF
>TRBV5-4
ASSYLTGQGLGNTIY
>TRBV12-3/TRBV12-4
ASTPGLDATQY
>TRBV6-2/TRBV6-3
ASSYSTRQGSTNEKLF
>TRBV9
ASSVSPSGANVLT
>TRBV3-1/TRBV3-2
ASSQGPGLLYGYT
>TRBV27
ASSRGQGADTEAF
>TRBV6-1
ASSELARVSSGANVLT
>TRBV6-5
ASRRGPYEQY
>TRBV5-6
ASSPTGNPGNTIY
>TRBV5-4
ASRFPGTAYGYT
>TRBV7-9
ASSLRTLRETQY
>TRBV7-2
ASSRGGQGYTIY
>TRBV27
ASSSQGQPQH
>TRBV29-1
SVGLSGGGREKLF
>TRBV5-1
ASSLGTIDTEAF
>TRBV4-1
ASRGLLKGTEAF
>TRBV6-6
ASSLTGEWEPKEPQH
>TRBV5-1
ASSQRGSYNEQF
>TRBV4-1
ASSQGINNQPQH
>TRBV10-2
ASSESRQGSPLH
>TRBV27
ASSLGARDGNYGYT
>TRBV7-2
ASSLNRLATNEKLF
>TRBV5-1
ASSLEGNGETQY
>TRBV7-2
ASSLDPGLRTAF
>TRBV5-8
ASSGPGQGARETQY
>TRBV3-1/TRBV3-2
ASSHGTGTTGELF
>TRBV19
ASSIALDRGAPLH
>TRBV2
ASSGVAGETQY